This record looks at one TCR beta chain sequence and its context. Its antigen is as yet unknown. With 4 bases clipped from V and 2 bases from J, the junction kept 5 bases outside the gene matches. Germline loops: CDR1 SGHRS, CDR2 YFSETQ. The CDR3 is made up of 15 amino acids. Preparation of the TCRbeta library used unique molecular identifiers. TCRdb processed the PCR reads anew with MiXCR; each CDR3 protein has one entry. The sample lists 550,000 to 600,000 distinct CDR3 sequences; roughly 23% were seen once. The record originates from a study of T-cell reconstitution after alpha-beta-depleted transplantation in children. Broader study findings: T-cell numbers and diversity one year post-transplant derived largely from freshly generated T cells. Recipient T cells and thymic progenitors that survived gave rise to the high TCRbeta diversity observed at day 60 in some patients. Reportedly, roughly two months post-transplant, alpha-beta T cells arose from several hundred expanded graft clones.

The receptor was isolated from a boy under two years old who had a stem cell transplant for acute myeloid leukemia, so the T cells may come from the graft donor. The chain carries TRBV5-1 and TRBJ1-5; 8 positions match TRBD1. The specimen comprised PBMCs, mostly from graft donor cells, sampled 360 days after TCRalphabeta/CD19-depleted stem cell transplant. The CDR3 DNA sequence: TGCGCCAGCAGCCCCGAGACAGGGGGCAATCAGCCCCAGCATTTT. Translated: CASSPETGGNQPQHF.